The 5 T cell receptor beta chains listed next were all sequenced from one sample in a study of graft-versus-host responses after intestinal transplantation. These receptors are not linked to any known antigen. Generated by immunoSEQ multiplex PCR, the TCRdb table keeps only in-frame clones and is missing some. The data contain tens of thousands of clones, around 84% of them singletons. The specimen comprised unstimulated CD4+ T cells sorted from spleen or lymph node cells, sampled before transplant. The receptors here all came from a human donor who was the organ donor for an intestinal transplant.

The CDR3 nucleotides are TGTGCCTGGAGTAGGGGGTACGCTTTCTTT. Amino acid sequence: CAWSRGYAFF. The chain is built from TRBV30 and TRBJ1-1; a weak D match, TRBD1 (6 bases). The V gene lost 2 bases and the J gene lost 11 bases, with 9 bases spanning the gap. This CDR3 region has 10 residues. CDR1 GTSNPN and CDR2 SVGIG come from the germline V gene (reference sequence).

This sequence joins TRBV30 and TRBJ1-5, with TRBD1 matching 8 bases. Per germline, CDR1 GTSNPN and CDR2 SVGIG (reference sequence). The CDR3 contains 16 residues. Trimming removed 1 base from V and 2 bases from J; junction bases left unmatched: 7. CDR3 coding DNA: TGTGCCTGGAGTGATTGGACAGGGCGCGGCAATCAGCCCCAGCATTTT. Its protein product is CAWSDWTGRGNQPQHF.

V and J are TRBV29-1 and TRBJ1-2; 9 bases are shared with TRBD1. This CDR3 region has 11 residues. The V segment lost 6 bases and the J segment 6 bases; nucleotides outside the gene matches: 2. Germline CDR1 and CDR2: SQVTM and ANQGSEA. The DNA for the CDR3 is TGCAGCGTCGGGACAGGGAATGGCTACACCTTC. This codes for CSVGTGNGYTF.

The chain uses TRBV18 and TRBJ2-1, with TRBD2 matching over 9 bases. Germline values: CDR1 KGHSH, CDR2 LQKENI. The CDR3 spans 16 residues. V trimming: 2 bases; J trimming: 7 bases; junction bases outside the gene matches: 9. This chain's CDR3 is CASSPSPLAGLNEQFF. The CDR3 DNA reads TGTGCCAGCTCACCATCCCCACTAGCGGGTCTTAATGAGCAGTTCTTC.

The chain recombines TRBV18 with TRBJ2-7; 11 nucleotides line up with TRBD2. Germline CDR1 reads KGHSH; CDR2 reads LQKENI. CDR3 length equals 15 residues. J gave up 0 bases and V 3 bases, and 1 base lay outside the gene matches. CDR3 loop: CASSPTSGASYEQYF. The CDR3, as DNA: TGTGCCAGCTCACCGACTAGCGGGGCCTCCTACGAGCAGTACTTC.